The 18 T cell receptor beta chains reported below all come from one sample, sequenced in a study of shared clonotypes between healthy human individuals. Produced via immunoSEQ multiplex PCR; TCRdb's table is partial and in-frame only. The sample lists 650,000 to 700,000 clones; about nine tenths were seen once. Sequencing was carried out using memory CD8+ T cells from PBMCs. Subset noted: CD45RO+ cells pooled with CCR7-negative TemRA cells. The origin of the receptors is a man between 18 and 35 years old in good health. Some clones in this sample may be carry-over from other donors' samples.

The chain has TRBV2 and TRBJ2-7, with TRBD2 as a possible D gene (6 bases). CDR3 length: 11 amino acids. Deletions cut 8 bases from V and 4 bases from J, with 9 bases between. The germline V gene has CDR1 SNHLY and CDR2 FYNNEI. CDR3 sequence (DNA): TGTGCCAGCTCGACTAGTTACGAGCAGTACTTC. It specifies CASSTSYEQYF.

The sample holds one count of this clone. The chain combines TRBV27 with TRBJ2-7; 7 bases map to TRBD2. CDR1 is MNHEY and CDR2 is SMNVEV in the germline V gene (reference sequence). The CDR3 loop spans 15 amino acids. V was clipped by 0 bases and J by 5 bases; unmatched bases: 7. The CDR3 DNA is TGTGCCAGCAGTTTATCCCGCGGGAGAACGAACGAGCAGTACTTC. It specifies CASSLSRGRTNEQYF.

This chain uses TRBV15 with TRBJ2-1; the D gene is possibly TRBD2 (6 bases). The CDR3 totals 17 residues. Trimming stripped 0 bases from V and 11 bases from J, with 23 bases between. Germline-derived CDR1 and CDR2 are LNHNV and YYDKDF (reference sequence). This CDR3 reads CATSRDRSSGRGGKQFF. The CDR3 nucleotides are TGTGCCACCAGCAGAGATCGGAGTAGCGGCCGTGGGGGGAAGCAGTTCTTC.

DNA for the CDR3: TGTGCCAGCAGCATGACAGTCTACGAGCAGTACTTC. Translation gives CASSMTVYEQYF. J is TRBJ2-5 and V is TRBV11-2; D might be TRBD1 (5 bases). The better agreement between TRBJ2-7 and the DNA end casts doubt on the J call. CDR3 size: 12 residues. Germline values: CDR1 SGHAT, CDR2 FQNNGV.

The chain combines TRBV29-1 with TRBJ1-1, with no clear D. Germline CDR1 reads SQVTM; CDR2 reads ANQGSEA. The CDR3 spans 12 residues. Trimming shortened V by 4 bases and J by 5 bases, and 11 bases separated the two germline ends. CDR3 DNA sequence: TGCAGCGTTGCGACAAGGGCAACTGAAGCTTTCTTT. It is translated as CSVATRATEAFF.

The gene calls are TRBV7-9 and TRBJ2-5; no clear D gene. Trimming cost V 5 bases and J 1 base, with 14 bases left between them. Germline-derived CDR1 and CDR2 are SEHNR and FQNEAQ (reference sequence). CDR3 length: 15 residues. The CDR3 sequence: CASSPEADAQETQYF. CDR3 DNA: TGTGCCAGCAGCCCAGAGGCGGATGCCCAAGAGACCCAGTACTTC.

The chain carries TRBV6-6 and TRBJ2-3; 7 bases align to TRBD2. Looked up from germline, CDR1 is MNHNY and CDR2 is SVGAGI (reference sequence). J gave up 2 bases and V 1 base, and 6 bases lay outside the gene matches. This CDR3 spans 16 amino acids. CDR3 DNA: TGTGCCAGCAGTTACTTTGCTAGCGGACCCACAGATACGCAGTATTTT. This translates into CASSYFASGPTDTQYF.

This clone was seen once. This sequence joins TRBV5-5 and TRBJ2-1; 14 bases align to TRBD2. Germline V gives CDR1 SGHKS, CDR2 YYEKEE (reference sequence). The CDR3 spans 16 residues. The V gene end was trimmed by 4 bases and the J gene end by 9 bases; junction bases not matched to a gene: 9. CDR3 amino acids: CASSPTPGLAGAEQFF. Here the CDR3 DNA reads TGTGCCAGCAGCCCAACACCGGGACTAGCGGGAGCTGAGCAGTTCTTC.

V usage is TRBV27 and J usage is TRBJ2-7; 8 bases align to TRBD1. The germline CDR1 and CDR2 sequences are MNHEY and SMNVEV (reference sequence). This CDR3 comprises 15 residues. Trimming cost V 4 bases and J 5 bases; bases outside gene matches: 10. The CDR3 nucleotides read TGTGCCAGCAGTTCGGACAGGGATGATGTTCACGAGCAGTACTTC. It translates to CASSSDRDDVHEQYF.

The chain links TRBV5-1 to TRBJ1-1, with TRBD1 matching over 8 bases. The CDR3 consists of 14 residues. Germline-derived CDR1 and CDR2 are SGHRS and YFSETQ. The ends lost 4 bases at V and 14 bases at J; junction bases unmatched: 16. The CDR3 here is CASSVEVGQGLTFF. CDR3 bases: TGCGCCAGCAGCGTGGAGGTTGGACAGGGTTTGACCTTCTTT.

CDR3 DNA sequence: TGCGCCAGCAGCGCGGGACGGGGGCCCAATGAGCAGTTCTTC. Encoded protein: CASSAGRGPNEQFF. The chain couples TRBV5-1 to TRBJ2-1; D could derive from TRBD1 or TRBD2 (6 bases each). The ends were cut back, 4 bases at V and 6 bases at J, with 14 bases in the middle. This CDR3 has 14 amino acids. Germline CDR1 SGHRS, CDR2 YFSETQ. Full variable domain (outside the CDR3, taken from reference TRBV5-1 and TRBJ2-1): KAGVTQTPRYLIKTRGQQVTLSCSPISGHRSVSWYQQTPGQGLQFLFEYFSETQRNKGNFPGRFSGRQFSNSRSEMNVSTLELGDSALYLCASSAGRGPNEQFFGPGTRLTVL.

The gene calls are TRBV28 and TRBJ1-2, with D possibly matching TRBD1 (5 bases). Germline assignment: CDR1 MDHEN and CDR2 SYDVKM. The germline V and J ends were trimmed by 2 bases and 11 bases, with 12 bases remaining between them. The CDR3 is made up of 12 amino acids. In DNA, the CDR3 is TGTGCCAGCAGTTTAAGAGGTGGGGGATACACCTTC. Residues: CASSLRGGGYTF.

The chain joins TRBV5-5 to TRBJ2-7; possible D gene TRBD2, 5 bases. In germline, CDR1 is SGHKS, CDR2 YYEKEE (reference sequence). The V end lost 0 bases, the J end lost 6 bases, and 16 bases lay between the germline ends. The CDR3 has 15 amino acids. Here the CDR3 DNA reads TGTGCCAGCAGCTTGGCCGAGGGCTTCCTCGTCGAGCAGTACTTC. This translates into CASSLAEGFLVEQYF.

The chain has TRBV28 and TRBJ1-3; D is unclear. The CDR3 is made up of 14 amino acids. Germline lookup yields CDR1 MDHEN and CDR2 SYDVKM. Between the trimmed V and J ends, which lost 3 bases and 0 bases, there was a span of 6 bases. For the CDR3, the DNA is TGTGCCAGCAGTTTGTACAGCTCTGGAAACACCATATATTTT. Its protein product is CASSLYSSGNTIYF.

The V gene is TRBV5-4, the J gene TRBJ2-2; 7 bases map to TRBD2. J was trimmed by 2 bases and V by 4 bases; bases with no gene match: 8. This CDR3 has 16 amino acids. Germline V gene data show CDR1 as SGHNT and CDR2 as YYREEE (reference sequence). This CDR3 is CASSELASGNTGELFF. DNA for the CDR3: TGTGCCAGCAGCGAACTAGCGTCAGGAAACACCGGGGAGCTGTTTTTT.

The chain carries TRBV28 and TRBJ2-3; D not certain. The V gene's germline CDR1 is MDHEN and CDR2 SYDVKM. This CDR3 region has 13 residues. V was cut by 2 bases and J by 4 bases, with 7 bases left in between. For the CDR3, the DNA is TGTGCCAGCAGTTTAAAATTGGCAGATACGCAGTATTTT. Translation gives CASSLKLADTQYF. Full variable domain (remainder filled in from reference TRBV28 and TRBJ2-3): DVKVTQSSRYLVKRTGEKVFLECVQDMDHENMFWYRQDPGLGLRLIYFSYDVKMKEKGDIPEGYSVSREKKERFSLILESASTNQTSMYLCASSLKLADTQYFGPGTRLTVL.

Here the CDR3 reads CASRGGQGVCYTF. The CDR3 DNA is TGCGCCAGCAGGGGGGGACAGGGTGTTTGCTACACCTTC. This sequence joins TRBV10-1 and TRBJ1-2; 9 positions agree with TRBD1. V trimming: 6 bases; J trimming: 9 bases; junction bases outside the gene matches: 8. The CDR3 length is 13 residues. The germline V gene encodes CDR1 WNHNN and CDR2 SYGVQD (reference sequence).

CDR3 sequence reads: CASSQDQRGRSHEQYF. CDR3 coding DNA: TGTGCCAGCAGCCAAGATCAACGCGGGAGGAGTCACGAGCAGTACTTC. The gene calls are TRBV4-2 and TRBJ2-7; 8 nucleotides match TRBD2. Germline CDR1 reads LGHNA; CDR2 reads YNFKEQ. V lost 0 bases to trimming and J lost 5 bases; unmatched junction nucleotides: 9. The CDR3 runs 16 residues.